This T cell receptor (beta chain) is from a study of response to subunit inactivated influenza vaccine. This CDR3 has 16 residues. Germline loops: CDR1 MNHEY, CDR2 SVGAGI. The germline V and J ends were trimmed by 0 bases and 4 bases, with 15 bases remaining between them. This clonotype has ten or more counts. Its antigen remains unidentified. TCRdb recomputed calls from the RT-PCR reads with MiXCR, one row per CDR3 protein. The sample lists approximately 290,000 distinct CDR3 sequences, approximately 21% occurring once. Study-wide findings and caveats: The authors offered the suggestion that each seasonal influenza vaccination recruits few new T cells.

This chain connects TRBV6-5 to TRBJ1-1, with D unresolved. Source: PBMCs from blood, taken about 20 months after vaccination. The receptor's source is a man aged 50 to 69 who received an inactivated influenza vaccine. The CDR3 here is CASSYSKTPRGTEAFF. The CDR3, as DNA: TGTGCCAGCAGTTACTCTAAGACCCCCAGAGGCACTGAAGCTTTCTTT.